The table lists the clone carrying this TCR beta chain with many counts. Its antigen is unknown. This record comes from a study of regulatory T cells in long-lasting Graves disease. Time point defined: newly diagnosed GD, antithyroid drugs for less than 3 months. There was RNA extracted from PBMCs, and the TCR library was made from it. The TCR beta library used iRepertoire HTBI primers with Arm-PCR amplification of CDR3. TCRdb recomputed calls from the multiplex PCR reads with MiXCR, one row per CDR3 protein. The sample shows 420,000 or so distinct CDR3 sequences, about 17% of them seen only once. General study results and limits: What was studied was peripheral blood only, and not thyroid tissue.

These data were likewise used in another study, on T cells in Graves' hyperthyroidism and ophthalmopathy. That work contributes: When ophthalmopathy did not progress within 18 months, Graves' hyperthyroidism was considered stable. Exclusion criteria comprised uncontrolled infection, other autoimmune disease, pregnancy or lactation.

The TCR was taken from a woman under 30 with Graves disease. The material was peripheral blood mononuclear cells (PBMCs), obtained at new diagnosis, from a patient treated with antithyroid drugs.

The CDR3 reads CASSLAFRSVDQPQHF. In DNA, the CDR3 is TGTGCCAGCAGCTTAGCGTTTAGGAGTGTAGATCAGCCCCAGCATTTT. V usage is TRBV7-2 and J usage is TRBJ1-5; D not resolved. This CDR3 region has 16 residues. Trimming left V 0 bases short and J 5 bases short, with 14 bases between. Germline V lookup: CDR1 SGHTA, CDR2 FQGNSA.